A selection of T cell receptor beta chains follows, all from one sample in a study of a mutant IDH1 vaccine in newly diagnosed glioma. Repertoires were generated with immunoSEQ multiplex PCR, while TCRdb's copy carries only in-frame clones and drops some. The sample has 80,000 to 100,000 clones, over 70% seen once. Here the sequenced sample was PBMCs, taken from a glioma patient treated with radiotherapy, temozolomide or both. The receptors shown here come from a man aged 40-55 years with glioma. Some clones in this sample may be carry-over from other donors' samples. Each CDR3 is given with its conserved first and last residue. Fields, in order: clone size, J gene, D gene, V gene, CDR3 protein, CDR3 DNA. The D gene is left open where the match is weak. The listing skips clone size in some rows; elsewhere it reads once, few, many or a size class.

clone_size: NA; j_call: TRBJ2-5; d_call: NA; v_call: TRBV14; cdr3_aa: CASSQGTKGWSQETQYF; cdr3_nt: TGTGCCAGCAGCCAAGGAACTAAGGGGTGGTCCCAAGAGACCCAGTACTTC
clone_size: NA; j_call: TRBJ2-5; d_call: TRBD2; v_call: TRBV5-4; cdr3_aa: CASSGGGSRETQYF; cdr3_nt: TGTGCCAGCAGCGGCGGGGGGAGTAGGGAGACCCAGTACTTC
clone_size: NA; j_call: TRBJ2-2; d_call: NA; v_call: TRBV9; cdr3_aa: CASSVMGGTGELFF; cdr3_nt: TGTGCCAGCAGCGTAATGGGCGGCACCGGGGAGCTGTTTTTT
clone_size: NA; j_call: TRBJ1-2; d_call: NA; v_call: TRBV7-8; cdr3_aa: CASSLGGLGAYGYTF; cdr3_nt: TGTGCCAGCAGCTTAGGAGGTCTGGGGGCCTATGGCTACACCTTC
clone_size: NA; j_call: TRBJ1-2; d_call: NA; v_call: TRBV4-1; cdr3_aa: CASSQEGLAYGYTF; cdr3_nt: TGCGCCAGCAGCCAAGAGGGCTTAGCCTATGGCTACACCTTC
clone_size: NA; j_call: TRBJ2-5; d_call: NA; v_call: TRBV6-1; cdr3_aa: CASSVNRRETQYF; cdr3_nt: TGTGCCAGCAGTGTTAACAGGAGGGAGACCCAGTACTTC
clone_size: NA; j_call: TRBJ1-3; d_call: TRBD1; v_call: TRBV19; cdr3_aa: CATLLTGLSGNTIYF; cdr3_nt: TGTGCCACCCTCCTGACAGGGCTCTCTGGAAACACCATATATTTT
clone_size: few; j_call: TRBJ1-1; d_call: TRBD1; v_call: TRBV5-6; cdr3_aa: CASSLPDREAFF; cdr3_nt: TGTGCCAGCAGCCTACCGGACAGGGAAGCTTTCTTT
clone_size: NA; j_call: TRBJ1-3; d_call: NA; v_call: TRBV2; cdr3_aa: CASSDLQGPSGNTIYF; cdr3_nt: TGTGCCAGCAGTGACCTCCAGGGGCCCTCTGGAAACACCATATATTTT
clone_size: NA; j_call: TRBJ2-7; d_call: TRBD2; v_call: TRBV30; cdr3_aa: CAWSHPGGSYEQYF; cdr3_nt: TGTGCCTGGAGTCATCCCGGGGGGTCCTACGAGCAGTACTTC
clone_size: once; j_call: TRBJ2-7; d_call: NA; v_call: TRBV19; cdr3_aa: CASSIAPGNSYEQYF; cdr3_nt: TGTGCCAGTAGTATAGCTCCGGGGAACTCCTACGAGCAGTACTTC
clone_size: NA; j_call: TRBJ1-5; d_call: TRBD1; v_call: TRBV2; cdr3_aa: CASKRVGTGHQPQHF; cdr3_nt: TGTGCCAGCAAAAGGGTCGGGACAGGGCATCAGCCCCAGCATTTT
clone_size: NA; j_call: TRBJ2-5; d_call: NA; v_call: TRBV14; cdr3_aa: CASSQEPTNLKQETQYF; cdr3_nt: TGTGCCAGCAGCCAAGAGCCAACGAACCTAAAACAAGAGACCCAGTACTTC
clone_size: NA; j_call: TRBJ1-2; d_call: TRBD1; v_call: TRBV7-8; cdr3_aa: CASSHLTGNYGYTF; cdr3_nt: TGTGCCAGCAGCCATTTGACAGGGAACTATGGCTACACCTTC
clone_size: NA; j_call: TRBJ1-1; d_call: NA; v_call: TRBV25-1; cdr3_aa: CASSKHTRGNTEAFF; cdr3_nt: TGTGCCAGCAGCAAACACACCAGGGGGAACACTGAAGCTTTCTTT
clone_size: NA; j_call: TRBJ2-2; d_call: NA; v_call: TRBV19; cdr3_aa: CASSIATLNTGELFF; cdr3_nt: TGTGCCAGTAGTATCGCTACACTAAACACCGGGGAGCTGTTTTTT
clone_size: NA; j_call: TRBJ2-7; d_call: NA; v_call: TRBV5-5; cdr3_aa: CASSAVSSSYEQYF; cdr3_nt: TGTGCCAGCAGCGCTGTCTCTAGCTCCTACGAGCAGTACTTC
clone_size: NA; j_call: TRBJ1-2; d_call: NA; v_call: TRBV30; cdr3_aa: CAWSVGSFYGYTF; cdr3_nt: TGTGCCTGGAGTGTCGGGTCCTTCTATGGCTACACCTTC
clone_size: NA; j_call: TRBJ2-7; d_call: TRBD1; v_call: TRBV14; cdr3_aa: CASSPDRGLREQYF; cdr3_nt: TGTGCCAGCAGCCCGGACAGGGGACTGAGGGAGCAGTACTTC
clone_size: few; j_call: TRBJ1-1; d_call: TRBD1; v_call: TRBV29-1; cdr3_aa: CSVAIQGANTEAFF; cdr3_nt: TGCAGCGTTGCCATACAGGGGGCGAACACTGAAGCTTTCTTT
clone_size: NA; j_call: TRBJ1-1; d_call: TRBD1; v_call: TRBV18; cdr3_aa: CASSPETGSPEAFF; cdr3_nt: TGTGCCAGCTCACCAGAGACAGGGTCGCCTGAAGCTTTCTTT
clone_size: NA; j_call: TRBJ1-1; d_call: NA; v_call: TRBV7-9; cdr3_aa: CASSRTGMDAEAFF; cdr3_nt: TGTGCCAGCAGCCGAACAGGGATGGATGCTGAAGCTTTCTTT
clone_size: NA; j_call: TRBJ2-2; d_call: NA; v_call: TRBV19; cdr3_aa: CASSIRGGLGRGTGELFF; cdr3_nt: TGTGCCAGTAGTATAAGAGGGGGACTCGGAAGGGGCACCGGGGAGCTGTTTTTT
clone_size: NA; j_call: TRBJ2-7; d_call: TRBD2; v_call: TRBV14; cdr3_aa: CASSPSTLAGVHYEQYF; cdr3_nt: TGTGCCAGCAGCCCAAGTACTCTAGCGGGGGTTCACTACGAGCAGTACTTC
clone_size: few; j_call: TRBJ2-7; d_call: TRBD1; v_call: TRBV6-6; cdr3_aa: CASSYSVGQASYEQYF; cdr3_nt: TGTGCCAGCAGTTACTCCGTGGGACAGGCTTCCTACGAGCAGTACTTC